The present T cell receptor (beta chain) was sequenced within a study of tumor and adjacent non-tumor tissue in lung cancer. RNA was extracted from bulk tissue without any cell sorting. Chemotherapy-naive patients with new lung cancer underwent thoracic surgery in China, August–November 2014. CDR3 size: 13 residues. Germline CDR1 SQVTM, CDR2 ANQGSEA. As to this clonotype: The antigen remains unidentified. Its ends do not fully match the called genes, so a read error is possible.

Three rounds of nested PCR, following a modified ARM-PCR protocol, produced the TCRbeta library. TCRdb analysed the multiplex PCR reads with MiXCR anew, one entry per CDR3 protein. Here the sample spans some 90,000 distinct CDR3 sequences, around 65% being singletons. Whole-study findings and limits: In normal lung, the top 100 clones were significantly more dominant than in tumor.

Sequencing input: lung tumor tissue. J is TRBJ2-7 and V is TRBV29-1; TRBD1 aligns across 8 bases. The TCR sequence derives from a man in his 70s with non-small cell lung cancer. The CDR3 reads CSVHGTGKTEQYF. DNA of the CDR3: TGCAGCGTACACGGGACAGGCAAGACCGAGCAATACTTC.